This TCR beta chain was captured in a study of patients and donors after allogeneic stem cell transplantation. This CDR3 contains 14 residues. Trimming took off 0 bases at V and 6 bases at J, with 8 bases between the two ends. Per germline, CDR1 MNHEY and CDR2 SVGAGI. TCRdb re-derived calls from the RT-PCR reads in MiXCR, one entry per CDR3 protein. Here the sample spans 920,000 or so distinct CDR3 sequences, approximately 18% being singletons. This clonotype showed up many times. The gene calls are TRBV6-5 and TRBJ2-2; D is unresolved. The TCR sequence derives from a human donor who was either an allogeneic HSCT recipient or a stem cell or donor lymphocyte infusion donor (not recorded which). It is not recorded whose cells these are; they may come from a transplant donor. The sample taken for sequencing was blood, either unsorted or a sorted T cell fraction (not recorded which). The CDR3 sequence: CASSYSTGPGELFF. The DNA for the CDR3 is TGTGCCAGCAGTTACTCCACCGGTCCCGGGGAGCTGTTTTTT.